This T cell receptor beta chain came from a study of blood T cells in healthy people across ages. Broader study findings: A roughly linear age-dependent decrease characterized TCR beta diversity per million T cells.

Then a second PCR, running roughly 7 to 11 cycles, was carried out with a sample-barcoded 5' primer and a J-beta primer mix. TCRdb recomputed calls from the 5' RACE reads with MiXCR, one row per CDR3 protein. The sample has 800,000 to 1,300,000 distinct CDR3 sequences, approximately 25% seen once. This clonotype was counted only a few times. The target antigen is unknown. The junction does not match germline at one end; this may be a read error. The CDR3 has 14 residues. From germline, CDR1 is LGHNA and CDR2 YSLEER. This sample also appeared in a second study, on T cells of mothers and their children. That paper states: The authors used all extracted RNA for cDNA synthesis, at roughly 1.5 ug per 15 ul.

The TCR comes from a girl aged 2-10 years in good health. The specimen sequenced was blood. The genes are TRBV4-3 and TRBJ1-2; D is unclear. The CDR3 region is CAGSQELGGYGYTF. Here the CDR3 DNA reads TGCGCCGGCAGCCAAGAGCTGGGAGGCTATGGCTACACCTTC.